This T cell receptor (beta chain) is from a study of radiation and T cells in renal cell carcinoma (TCRdb year 2020). In terms of the full investigation: Samples were obtained from a clinical trial, in which 15 Gy stereotactic body radiation therapy was delivered to primary renal cell carcinomas and nephrectomy was performed 4 weeks later. A total of around 53 samples underwent TCR beta sequencing, made up of 26 tumors and roughly 27 peripheral blood samples. Across all 55 or so samples, 4 million or so unique CDR3 nucleotide sequences encoding some 2.6 million unique CDR3 amino acid sequences were identified. Study-level results and caveats: Blood repertoire dynamics were not followed beyond 4 weeks after treatment. In blood, the top tumor clonotypes increased between baseline and 2 weeks post-radiation and then shrank by 4 weeks, which suggests that tumor-resident clones expanded only transiently. With a single-armed trial design, the study had no way to address how radiation dose or scheduling affects the TCR repertoire. Because pretreatment tumor biopsies were not available, the study could not determine whether clonotypes were already present within the tumor at baseline.

About this clone: Its antigen is not yet known. Base-call qualities are not available, and no considerably larger clone is one nucleotide away.

The sample's time point label is to be understood as: blood 2 weeks post-SBRT. According to the study, the label for this sample's treatment or condition signals: 15 Gy SBRT to primary tumor, nephrectomy 4 weeks later. Serial peripheral blood from radiation-treated patients was sampled at baseline, 2 weeks and 4 weeks after SBRT to track tumor-enriched clonotypes. Every patient's renal cell carcinoma showed clear cell pathology. Genomic DNA for TCR sequencing was prepared using the QIAamp DNA Blood Mini Kit (Qiagen). Samples were included in the analyses only if all quality control checks were passed. The immunoSEQ kit was used, according to the manufacturer's recommendations, to generate TCR beta libraries from genomic DNA. To prepare libraries, a first multiplex PCR with proprietary primers was run, followed by a second PCR that added unique barcodes, and a bead cleanup was done after each round. Each sample batch included a kit-provided positive control reaction and a negative control reaction. The final libraries were assessed on an Agilent 4200 TapeStation D1000 ScreenTape, pooled by volume, and quantified by qPCR. Sequencing was performed on an Illumina NextSeq500 with a MidOutput 150-cycle cartridge, and 156 Read1 and 15 Index1 cycles were run with kit custom primers. The pooled library was loaded at approximately 1 pM with an approximately 22% PhiX control spike-in. The paper's data handling went like this. Vendor-processed data were analyzed in R, and a clonotype was defined as all T cells sharing the same CDR3 nucleotide sequence. In the clone abundance analyses, frequencies in each sample were normalized to that sample's 10,000 most abundant clones. Public T cell clones, averaging fewer than five per sample, were removed before analysis. Tumor-enriched clonotypes and baseline blood-enriched clonotypes were defined as those with an abundance difference of at least 32-fold between compartments. A beta-binomial differential abundance model was used to identify clonotypes that were expanded or contracted between blood time points. Tumor-blood repertoire similarity was measured with the Baroni-Urbani and Buser coefficient, and group comparisons used two-tailed Wilcoxon tests in R. The clones in this table, taken by TCRdb from immuneACCESS, are in-frame only. Not every clone is retained; where verified, under half of the shortfall comes from an unresolved V gene, and the cause of the rest is unknown. V and J calls plus clone size are reproduced from that table; the DNA served to infer D and trimming. Counted in this sample were about 130,000 clones; more than 75% of them appeared once. The leading ten clones occupy about 5% of the sample.

Counted from cysteine to phenylalanine, this CDR3 has 15 amino acids. Only CDR3 DNA is held: 45 bases, read in frame from base 1. CDR1 is given as SNHLY and CDR2 as FYNNEI, both from the germline V gene. Trimming takes 6 bases from V and 0 bases from J, and the germline ends sit 12 bases apart. The V and J segments used are TRBV2 and TRBJ2-4; there is no confident call for the D gene. The specimen comprised blood, sampled from a patient whose treatment included radiotherapy and nephrectomy. This sequence originates from a woman in her sixties or seventies with renal cell carcinoma. This receptor has the CDR3 CASRTTTGAKNIQYF. The sequenced DNA is TGTGCCAGCAGAACTACGACGGGAGCCAAAAACATTCAGTACTTC.